This TCR beta chain was profiled in a study of blood T cells in healthy people across ages (dated by TCRdb to 2014 to 2015). Study-level background: In model experiments, roughly one uniquely barcoded TCR beta cDNA molecule per two T cells was captured by template switching. Using deep sequencing normalized with unique cDNA molecular identifiers, the study measured how TCR beta repertoire diversity changes with age. Four age groups were formed from the donors: young (average about 15 years), middle-aged (around 39), aged (around 62) and long-lived (roughly 81). For two donors (one aged 18 to 29 and one aged 80 or older), the study analyzed two additional independent replicas of 1 million unique cDNA reads from the same blood draw. Overall results and qualifications from the work: As age increased, observed TCR beta diversity per million T cells dropped in a roughly linear way, and a significant reduction was already evident by age 40. The CMV infection status of donors was not known, potentially confounding age-related changes in expanded clonotypes. Bulk unsorted PBMC profiling prevented conclusive comparison of naive and antigen-experienced compartments. Compared with the aged group, the long-lived group had more naive CD4+ T cells, fewer expanded clones and increased TCR diversity, a pattern suggesting age selection. Estimates of total diversity based on one million sequenced T cells were considered lower bounds and underestimates. The percentage of naive T cells measured by flow cytometry correlated strongly with observed TCR beta diversity.

This clonotype was detected only a few times. Its antigen is still unknown. No base quality values were provided; no much bigger clone lies one nucleotide off. The 39 donors, aged about 6 to 100 years, were systemically healthy Caucasian individuals from Russia. Ten milliliters of peripheral blood were drawn from each donor into EDTA-treated Vacutainer tubes. Ficoll-Paque density-gradient centrifugation was used to isolate PBMCs, with at least 7 million obtained per sample. Total RNA, at least 6 micrograms per sample, was extracted from PBMCs with Trizol reagent. Naive CD45RAhigh/CD27high T cell percentages were measured by flow cytometry on a PBMC aliquot from every donor. To prepare the library, 5' RACE was applied. Instrument on record: Illumina HiSeq 2500. A second PCR of roughly 7 to 11 cycles was run with a J-beta primer mix and a sample-barcoded 5' primer. A unique molecular identifier was introduced onto each TCR beta cDNA molecule by a template-switch 5' adaptor carrying 12 random nucleotides. At least 2.5 million CDR3-containing paired-end reads were obtained from each sample. First-strand cDNA synthesis was performed from all RNA using the Mint cDNA synthesis kit, with priming by a TRBC-specific oligonucleotide. All cDNA was treated with uracil-DNA glycosylase and then went through a first 18-cycle PCR with the universal primers M1SS and BC2_uni_R. Per the authors' processing: Normalization of each sample was performed by random selection of 1 million high-quality reads, each carrying a distinct molecular identifier. Reads sharing molecular identifiers were discarded rather than binned into consensus sequences. CDR3 identification, clonotype clustering and error correction used MiTCR with a Q25 quality threshold and the strictest error-elimination algorithm. A nonparametric unseen species model using Euler transformation provided a lower-bound estimate of total TCR beta diversity. TCRdb applied fastp at Q25 and MiXCR to the public reads, then kept only in-frame beta chains. Each entry merges the rows of one CDR3 protein and shows their most common DNA and genes. The V and J calls were determined by TCRdb, not by the authors. The sample records about 800,000 distinct CDR3 sequences, 20% to 25% of which are singletons. Roughly 3.5% of the sample is held by the ten biggest clonotypes.

CDR1 and CDR2 (MGHDK, SYGVNS) derive from the germline V gene. There are 15 amino acids in the CDR3, from cysteine to phenylalanine inclusive. Solely the CDR3 DNA is kept, with 45 bases framed from the first base. The germline ends are 14 bases apart after V is trimmed by 1 base and J by 5 bases. These data also formed part of another study, on T cells of mothers and their children. The second study reports: Donors were nine systemically healthy Caucasian individuals: three mothers and their six children. cDNA synthesis consumed the entire amount of extracted RNA, loaded at about 1.5 ug RNA in each 15 ul reaction. Sample barcodes and 2-4 random nucleotides were added via the M1S primer in the second PCR. Over 8.5 million TCR beta CDR3 reads were obtained for each mother, and 2.7 million or so reads were obtained for each child. Thymic selection shapes the output of TCR recombination in a similar way in related and unrelated pairs, and inherited differences have a minor effect. Normalized repertoire overlap was always found to be slightly, but never significantly, higher in related mother-child pairs than in unrelated mother-child pairs. No persistent microchimeric T cell clones were found, with a detection sensitivity of roughly 92 clones per million clonotypes. To look for features that set related mother-child pairs apart from unrelated individuals, the researchers ran deep NGS to compare the TCR beta repertoires of mothers and children. On average, the children were roughly 11 +/- 4 years old, while the mothers were about 38 +/- 4 years old. Libraries were sequenced on Illumina HiSeq 2000 with 100+100 nt paired-end reads after adapter ligation with NEBNext reagents. To prevent cross-contamination, the mother and child libraries were prepared a month apart and were sequenced in separate runs. Each donor had between roughly 450,000 and 2,300,000 distinct TCR beta clonotypes identified. Naive TCR beta clonotypes were estimated from low-frequency clonotypes matched to each donor's FACS-determined naive share, without sorting.

Recombination joined TRBV25-1 with TRBJ1-2; D gene: possibly TRBD1, on 5 matching bases. This TCR derives from a boy younger than 18 in good health. Material for sequencing was blood. For the CDR3, the sequence is CASSESIRDQYGYTF. The DNA sequence reads TGTGCCAGCAGTGAATCGATTCGGGACCAGTATGGCTACACCTTC.